This T cell receptor (beta chain) is from a study of T cells in Graves' hyperthyroidism and ophthalmopathy. This clonotype is medium-sized (0.01 to 0.1%) within its sample. Clinical symptoms, serum thyroxine and TRAb, thyroid ultrasound and orbital computed tomography were used for the diagnoses. Amplification yielded TCR beta CDR3 regions, with RNA transcripts as the source. HTBI primers were used for first-round RT-PCR of the TCR CDR3. TCRdb re-derived calls from the multiplex PCR reads in MiXCR, one entry per CDR3 protein. This sample yields 300,000 to 450,000 distinct CDR3 sequences, of which 14% are seen a single time; 11% belongs to the top ten. After removal of 2 bases from V and 6 bases from J, the junction contained 9 bases not matched to a gene. This CDR3 region has 16 residues. The germline CDR1 and CDR2 sequences are SNHLY and FYNNEI.

Source material: blood. V is TRBV2 and J is TRBJ2-1, with TRBD2 matching over 8 bases. This receptor was identified in a woman in her sixties or seventies with Graves' hyperthyroidism. DNA for the CDR3: TGTGCCAGCAGTGAACTCCGGGCCCGGGGGGGCAATGAGCAGTTCTTC. Its protein product is CASSELRARGGNEQFF. Full variable domain (outside the CDR3, taken from reference TRBV2 and TRBJ2-1): EPEVTQTPSHQVTQMGQEVILRCVPISNHLYFYWYRQILGQKVEFLVSFYNNEISEKSEIFDDQFSVERPDGSNFTLKIRSTKLEDSAMYFCASSELRARGGNEQFFGPGTRLTVL.